This TCR beta chain was documented in a study of PD-1 blockade in mismatch repair-deficient tumors. Whole-study context: Patients had 12 mismatch repair-deficient cancer types, all previously treated and progressing.

As for this clone: The antigen is not known.

Study-wide results and limits: After pembrolizumab, tumor-resident clones rose rapidly, then generally contracted before radiologic responses.

PCR or immunohistochemistry showed mismatch repair deficiency in every enrolled patient. After removal of 4 bases from V and 5 bases from J, the junction contained 10 bases not matched to a gene. This CDR3 contains 16 residues. From germline, CDR1 is LNHDA and CDR2 SQIVND (reference sequence). Repertoires were generated with immunoSEQ multiplex PCR, while TCRdb's copy carries only in-frame clones and drops some. Altogether 130,000 or so clones are present, 70% to 90% being singletons, with the ten largest covering roughly 13%. The genes are TRBV19 and TRBJ1-5; TRBD1 agrees at 8 bases. This TCR was recovered from an adult with mismatch repair-deficient cancer. The sequenced sample was peripheral blood, obtained 44 weeks after starting pembrolizumab. The CDR3 loop reads CASSNQGARVYQPQHF. CDR3 DNA: TGTGCCAGTAGTAATCAGGGGGCTAGGGTGTATCAGCCCCAGCATTTT.